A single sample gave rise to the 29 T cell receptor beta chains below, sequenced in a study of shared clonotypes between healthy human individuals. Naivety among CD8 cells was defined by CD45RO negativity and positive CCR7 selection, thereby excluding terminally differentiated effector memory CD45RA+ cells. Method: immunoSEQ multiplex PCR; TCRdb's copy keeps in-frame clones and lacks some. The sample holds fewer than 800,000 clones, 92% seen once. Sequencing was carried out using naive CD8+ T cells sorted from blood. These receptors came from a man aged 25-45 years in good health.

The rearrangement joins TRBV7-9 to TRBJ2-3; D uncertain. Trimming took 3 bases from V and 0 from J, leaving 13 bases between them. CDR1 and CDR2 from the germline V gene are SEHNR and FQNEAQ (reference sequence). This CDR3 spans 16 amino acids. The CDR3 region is CASSFEDGSSTDTQYF. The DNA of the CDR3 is TGTGCCAGCAGCTTTGAGGACGGATCTAGCACAGATACGCAGTATTTT. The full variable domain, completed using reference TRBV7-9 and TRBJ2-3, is DTGVSQNPRHKITKRGQNVTFRCDPISEHNRLYWYRQTLGQGPEFLTYFQNEAQLEKSRLLSDRFSAERPKGSFSTLEIQRTEQGDSAMYLCASSFEDGSSTDTQYFGPGTRLTVL.

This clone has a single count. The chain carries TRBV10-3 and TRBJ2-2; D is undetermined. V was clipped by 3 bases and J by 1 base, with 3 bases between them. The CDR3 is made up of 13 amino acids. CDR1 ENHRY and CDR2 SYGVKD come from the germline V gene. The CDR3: CAISDQNTGELFF. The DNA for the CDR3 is TGTGCCATCAGTGATCAGAACACCGGGGAGCTGTTTTTT.

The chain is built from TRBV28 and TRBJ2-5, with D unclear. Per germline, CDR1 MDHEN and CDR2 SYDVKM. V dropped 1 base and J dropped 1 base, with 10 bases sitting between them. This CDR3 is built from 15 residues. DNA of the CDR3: TGTGCCAGCAGTTTATCACTGGGTACCCAAGAGACCCAGTACTTC. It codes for CASSLSLGTQETQYF.

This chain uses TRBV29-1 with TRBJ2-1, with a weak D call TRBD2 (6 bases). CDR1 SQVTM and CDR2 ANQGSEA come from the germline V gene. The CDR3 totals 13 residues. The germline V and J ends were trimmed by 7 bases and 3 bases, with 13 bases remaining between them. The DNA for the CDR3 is TGCAGCGGACGGGACTCTCGCTACAATGAGCAGTTCTTC. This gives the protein CSGRDSRYNEQFF.

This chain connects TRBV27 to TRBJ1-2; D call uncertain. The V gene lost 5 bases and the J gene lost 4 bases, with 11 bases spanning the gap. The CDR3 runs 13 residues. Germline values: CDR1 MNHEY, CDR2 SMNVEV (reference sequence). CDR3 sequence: CASSQYRFYGYTF. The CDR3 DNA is TGTGCCAGCAGTCAATACCGCTTCTATGGCTACACCTTC.

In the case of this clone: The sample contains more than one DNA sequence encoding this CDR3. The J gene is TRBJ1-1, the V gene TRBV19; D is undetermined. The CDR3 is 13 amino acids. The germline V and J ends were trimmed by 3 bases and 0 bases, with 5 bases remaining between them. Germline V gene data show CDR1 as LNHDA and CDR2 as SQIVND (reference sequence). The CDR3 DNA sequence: TGTGCCAGTAGTATTTTAGTGAACACTGAAGCTTTCTTT. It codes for CASSILVNTEAFF.

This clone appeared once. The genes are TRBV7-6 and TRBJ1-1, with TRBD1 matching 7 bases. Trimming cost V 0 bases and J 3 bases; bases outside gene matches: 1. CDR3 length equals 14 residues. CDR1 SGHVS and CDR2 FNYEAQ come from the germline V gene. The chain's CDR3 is CASSLARGDTEAFF. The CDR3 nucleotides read TGTGCCAGCAGCTTAGCCAGGGGGGACACTGAAGCTTTCTTT.

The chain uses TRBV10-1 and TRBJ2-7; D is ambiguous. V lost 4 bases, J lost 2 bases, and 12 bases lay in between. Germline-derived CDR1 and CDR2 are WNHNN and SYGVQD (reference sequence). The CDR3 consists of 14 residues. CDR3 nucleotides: TGCGCCAGCAGTGCCGGGTCCAAACCCTACGAGCAGTACTTC. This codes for CASSAGSKPYEQYF.

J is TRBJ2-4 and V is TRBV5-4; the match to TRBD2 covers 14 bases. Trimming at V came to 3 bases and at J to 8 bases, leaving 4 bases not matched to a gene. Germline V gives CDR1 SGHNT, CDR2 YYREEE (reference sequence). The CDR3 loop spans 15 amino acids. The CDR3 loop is CASSYGLAGGDIQYF. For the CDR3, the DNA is TGTGCCAGCAGCTACGGACTAGCGGGAGGAGACATTCAGTACTTC.

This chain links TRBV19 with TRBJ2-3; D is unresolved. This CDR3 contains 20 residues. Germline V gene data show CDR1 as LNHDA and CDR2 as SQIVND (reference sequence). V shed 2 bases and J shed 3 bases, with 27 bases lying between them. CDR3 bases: TGTGCCAGTAGTATAAGTATCATACGGACCACTCGAACTGGGACAGATACGCAGTATTTT. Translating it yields CASSISIIRTTRTGTDTQYF.

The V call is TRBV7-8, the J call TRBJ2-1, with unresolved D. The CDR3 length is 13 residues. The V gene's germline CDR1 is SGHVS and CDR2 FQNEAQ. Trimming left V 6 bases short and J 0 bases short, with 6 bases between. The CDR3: CASSSSSYNEQFF. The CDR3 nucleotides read TGTGCCAGCAGTTCCAGCTCCTACAATGAGCAGTTCTTC.

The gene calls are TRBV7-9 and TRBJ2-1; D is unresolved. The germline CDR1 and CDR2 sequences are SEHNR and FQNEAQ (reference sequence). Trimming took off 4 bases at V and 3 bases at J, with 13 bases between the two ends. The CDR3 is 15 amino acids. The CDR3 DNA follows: TGTGCCAGCAGCTCCGTCACTGGCTACTACAATGAGCAGTTCTTC. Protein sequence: CASSSVTGYYNEQFF.

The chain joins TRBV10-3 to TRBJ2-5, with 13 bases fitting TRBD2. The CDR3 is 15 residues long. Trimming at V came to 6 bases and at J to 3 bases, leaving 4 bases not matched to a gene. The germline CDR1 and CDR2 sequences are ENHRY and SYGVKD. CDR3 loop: CAIRTGLAGEETQYF. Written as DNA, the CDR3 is TGTGCCATCAGGACAGGACTAGCGGGAGAAGAGACCCAGTACTTC.

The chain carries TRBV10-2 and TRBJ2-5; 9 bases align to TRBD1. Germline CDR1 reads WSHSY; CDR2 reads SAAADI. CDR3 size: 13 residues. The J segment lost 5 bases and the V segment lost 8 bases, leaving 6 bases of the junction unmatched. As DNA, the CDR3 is TGCGCCAGCCGAAACAGGGGGCGCGAGACCCAGTACTTC. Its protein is CASRNRGRETQYF.

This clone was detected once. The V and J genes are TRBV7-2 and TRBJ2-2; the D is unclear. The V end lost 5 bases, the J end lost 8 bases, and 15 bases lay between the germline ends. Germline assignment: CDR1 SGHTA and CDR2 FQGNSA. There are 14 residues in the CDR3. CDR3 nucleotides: TGTGCCAGCAGCCCTCAAGGAGAATTTGGGGAGCTGTTTTTT. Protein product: CASSPQGEFGELFF. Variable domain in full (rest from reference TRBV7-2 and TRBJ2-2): GAGVSQSPSNKVTEKGKDVELRCDPISGHTALYWYRQSLGQGLEFLIYFQGNSAPDKSGLPSDRFSAERTGGSVSTLTIQRTQQEDSAVYLCASSPQGEFGELFFGEGSRLTVL.

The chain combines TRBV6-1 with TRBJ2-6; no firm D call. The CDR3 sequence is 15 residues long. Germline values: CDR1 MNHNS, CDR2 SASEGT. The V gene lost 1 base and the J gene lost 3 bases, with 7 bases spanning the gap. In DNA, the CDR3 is TGTGCCAGCAGTGAAGAAATACGTGGGGCCAACGTCCTGACTTTC. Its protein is CASSEEIRGANVLTF.

Here the CDR3 DNA reads TGTGCCAGCAGCTCACTCCCGGGACAGGGGTACTCCTACGAGCAGTACTTC. Translating gives CASSSLPGQGYSYEQYF. The V call is TRBV28, the J call TRBJ2-7; TRBD1 aligns across 10 bases. The CDR3 runs 17 residues. V lost 6 bases to trimming and J lost 0 bases; unmatched junction nucleotides: 11. Germline V gene lookup returns CDR1 MDHEN and CDR2 SYDVKM.

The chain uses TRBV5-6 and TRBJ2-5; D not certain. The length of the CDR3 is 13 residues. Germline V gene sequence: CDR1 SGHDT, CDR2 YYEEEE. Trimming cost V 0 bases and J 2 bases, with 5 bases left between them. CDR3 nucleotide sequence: TGTGCCAGCAGCTTGGAACCGCAAGAGACCCAGTACTTC. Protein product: CASSLEPQETQYF. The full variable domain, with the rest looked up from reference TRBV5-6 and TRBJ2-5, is DAGVTQSPTHLIKTRGQQVTLRCSPKSGHDTVSWYQQALGQGPQFIFQYYEEEERQRGNFPDRFSGHQFPNYSSELNVNALLLGDSALYLCASSLEPQETQYFGPGTRLLVL.

CDR3 sequence: CASSSREGSYNEQFF. DNA for the CDR3: TGTGCCAGCAGTTCGAGGGAGGGCTCCTACAATGAGCAGTTCTTC. The rearrangement links TRBV28 to TRBJ2-1; 7 bases align to TRBD2. J lost 0 bases, V lost 4 bases, and 3 bases had no gene match. The CDR3 covers 15 residues. Germline CDR1 reads MDHEN; CDR2 reads SYDVKM.

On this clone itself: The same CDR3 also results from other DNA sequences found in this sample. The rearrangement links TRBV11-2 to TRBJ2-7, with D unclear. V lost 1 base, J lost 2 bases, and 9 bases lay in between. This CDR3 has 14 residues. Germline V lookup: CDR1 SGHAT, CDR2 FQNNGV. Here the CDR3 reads CASSLGSLAYEQYF. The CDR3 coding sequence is TGTGCCAGCAGCTTAGGGTCGTTAGCCTACGAGCAGTACTTC.

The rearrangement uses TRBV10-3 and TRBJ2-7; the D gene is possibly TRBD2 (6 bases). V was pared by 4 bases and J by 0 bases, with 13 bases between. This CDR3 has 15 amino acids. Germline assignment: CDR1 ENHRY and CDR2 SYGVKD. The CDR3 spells CAISVAGGSSYEQYF. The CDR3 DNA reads TGTGCCATCAGTGTTGCCGGGGGAAGCTCCTACGAGCAGTACTTC.

Here the CDR3 reads CASSTGTGGSYNEQFF. The CDR3 DNA is TGTGCCAGTAGTACCGGGACAGGGGGCTCCTACAATGAGCAGTTCTTC. The chain has TRBV19 and TRBJ2-1, with 11 positions matching TRBD1. The CDR3 spans 16 residues. Germline V CDR1 and CDR2: LNHDA, SQIVND (reference sequence). Trimming at V came to 4 bases and at J to 0 bases, leaving 2 bases not matched to a gene.

As DNA, the CDR3 is TGCGCCAGCAGCTGGGTCATCTCTAGTGAAAAACTGTTTTTT. This codes for CASSWVISSEKLFF. This rearrangement joins TRBV5-1 to TRBJ1-4, with D uncertain. V shed 3 bases and J shed 7 bases, with 13 bases lying between them. The germline V gene has CDR1 SGHRS and CDR2 YFSETQ. The CDR3 consists of 14 residues.

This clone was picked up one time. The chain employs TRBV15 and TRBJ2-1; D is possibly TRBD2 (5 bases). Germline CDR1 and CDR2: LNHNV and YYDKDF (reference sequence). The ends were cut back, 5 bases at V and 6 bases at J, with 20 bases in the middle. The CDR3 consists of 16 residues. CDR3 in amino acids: CATSDHPRERANEQFF. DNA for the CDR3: TGTGCCACCAGCGACCATCCGAGAGAGAGGGCCAATGAGCAGTTCTTC. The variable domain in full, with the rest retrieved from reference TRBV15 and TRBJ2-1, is DAMVIQNPRYQVTQFGKPVTLSCSQTLNHNVMYWYQQKSSQAPKLLFHYYDKDFNNEADTPDNFQSRRPNTSFCFLDIRSPGLGDTAMYLCATSDHPRERANEQFFGPGTRLTVL.

CDR3 DNA: TGCAGCGTTGAAGATCGGGCGGGGAGCGCCTATGGCTACACCTTC. Translated, it gives CSVEDRAGSAYGYTF. V is TRBV29-1 and J is TRBJ1-2; D is unresolved. Trimming pared 0 bases from V and 4 bases from J, leaving 15 bases between. The CDR3 has 15 amino acids. Germline CDR1 reads SQVTM; CDR2 reads ANQGSEA.

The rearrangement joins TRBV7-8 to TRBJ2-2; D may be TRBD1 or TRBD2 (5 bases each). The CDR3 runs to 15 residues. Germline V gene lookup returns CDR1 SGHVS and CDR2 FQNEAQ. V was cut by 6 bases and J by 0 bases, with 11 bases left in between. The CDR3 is CASRSGRTNTGELFF. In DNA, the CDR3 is TGTGCCAGCAGATCGGGACGGACGAACACCGGGGAGCTGTTTTTT.

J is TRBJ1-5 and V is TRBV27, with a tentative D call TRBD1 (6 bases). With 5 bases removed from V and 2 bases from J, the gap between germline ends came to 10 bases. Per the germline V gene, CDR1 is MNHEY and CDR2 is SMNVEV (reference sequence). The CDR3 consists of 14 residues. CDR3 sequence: CASSNRAGNQPQHF. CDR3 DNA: TGTGCCAGCAGTAACAGGGCGGGCAATCAGCCCCAGCATTTT.

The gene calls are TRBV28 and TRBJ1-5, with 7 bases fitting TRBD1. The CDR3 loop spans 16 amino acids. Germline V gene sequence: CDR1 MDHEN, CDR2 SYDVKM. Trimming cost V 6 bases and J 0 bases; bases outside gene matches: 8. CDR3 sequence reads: CASRMTGRNSNQPQHF. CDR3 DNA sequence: TGTGCCAGCAGGATGACAGGGCGGAATAGCAATCAGCCCCAGCATTTT.

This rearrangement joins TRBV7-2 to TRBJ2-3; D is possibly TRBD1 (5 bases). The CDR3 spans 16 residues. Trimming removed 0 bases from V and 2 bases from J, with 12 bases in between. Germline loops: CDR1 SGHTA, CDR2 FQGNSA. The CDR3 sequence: CASSLALAGHTDTQYF. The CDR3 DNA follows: TGTGCCAGCAGCTTAGCTTTGGCAGGGCACACAGATACGCAGTATTTT.